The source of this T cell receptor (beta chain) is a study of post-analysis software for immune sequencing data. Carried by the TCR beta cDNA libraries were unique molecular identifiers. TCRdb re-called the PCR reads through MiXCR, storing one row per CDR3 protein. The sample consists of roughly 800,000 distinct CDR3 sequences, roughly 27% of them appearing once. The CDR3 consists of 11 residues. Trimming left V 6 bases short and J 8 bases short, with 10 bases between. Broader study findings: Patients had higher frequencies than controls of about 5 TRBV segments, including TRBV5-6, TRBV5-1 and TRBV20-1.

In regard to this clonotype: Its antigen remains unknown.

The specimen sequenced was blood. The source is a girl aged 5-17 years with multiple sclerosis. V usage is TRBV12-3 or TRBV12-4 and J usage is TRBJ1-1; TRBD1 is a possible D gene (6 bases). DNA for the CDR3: TGTGCCAGCAGACAAACAGGGGAAGCTTTCTTT. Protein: CASRQTGEAFF.